This T cell receptor beta chain is from a study of cytomegalovirus exposure and HLA in healthy donors. Per the germline V gene, CDR1 is KGHSH and CDR2 is LQKENI. The CDR3 sequence is 17 residues long. The V end was cut by 3 bases, the J end by 6 bases, with 20 bases between. Primers: 60 Vbeta forward and 13 Jbeta reverse. Sequencing was performed with immunoSEQ multiplex PCR; in TCRdb, only in-frame clones are kept and a portion is missing. The sample records roughly 100,000 clones, about 74% being singletons. Findings of the study overall: Presence/absence analyses took donor sequencing depth as roughly uniform.

As to this clone: Its antigen is unidentified.

The sequencing sample was made of PBMCs. The receptor was isolated from a female donor in good health and CMV-seronegative. The chain links TRBV18 to TRBJ1-4, with D maybe TRBD1 (6 bases). CDR3 nucleotides: TGTGCCAGCTCACCGTCAAGACAGGCCGCTCGGGATGAAAAACTGTTTTTT. Translation: CASSPSRQAARDEKLFF.